Sequencing of this T cell receptor beta chain was carried out in a study of blood T cells in healthy people across ages. It was with a sample-barcoded 5' primer and a J-beta primer mix that a second PCR of about 7 to 12 cycles was run. Via MiXCR, TCRdb re-called the 5' RACE reads, giving one row per CDR3 protein. This sample has about 1.5 million distinct CDR3 sequences, with 35% to 45% found just once. Whole-study results and caveats: Per million T cells, the diversity of TCR beta decreased roughly linearly as age advanced.

Trimming cost V 6 bases and J 6 bases; bases outside gene matches: 7. The CDR3 sequence is 15 residues long. On this clonotype: Its target is unknown.

What was sequenced was blood. This TCR was sampled from a woman aged 18-35 years in good health. The chain recombines TRBV12-3 or TRBV12-4 with TRBJ1-5; 11 nucleotides match TRBD1. The DNA for the CDR3 is TGTGCCAGCAGAAGGACAGGGGGCGCGGGTCAGCCCCAGCATTTT. It codes for CASRRTGGAGQPQHF.